A single sample is the source of the 16 T cell receptor beta chains below, sequenced in a study of shared T cell receptors in the human thymus. Data came from immunoSEQ multiplex PCR; TCRdb stores just in-frame clones and leaves some out. The sample has roughly 500,000 clones; 78% are singletons. The sample was also linked to a second study, of human thymus T cells.

The sample was thymocytes. These receptors were taken from a boy under two years old with a congenital heart defect.

The rearrangement uses TRBV27 and TRBJ2-5, with D possibly matching TRBD2 (7 bases). The V end lost 6 bases, the J end lost 7 bases, and 9 bases lay between the germline ends. The CDR3 extends over 11 amino acids. CDR1 MNHEY and CDR2 SMNVEV come from the germline V gene (reference sequence). The CDR3 nucleotides are TGTGCCAGCAGGGGAGGGGGGACCCAGTACTTC. This sequence encodes CASRGGGTQYF.

In this sample, this clone turned up a few times. This sequence joins TRBV5-7 and TRBJ2-7, with 7 positions matching TRBD1. TRBV5-7 carries the ORF label, with uncertain function. Trimming took 1 base from V and 7 from J; bases not matched to a gene: 2. The CDR3 extends over 12 amino acids. The CDR3 loop reads CASSLTGVEQYF. CDR3 in DNA: TGTGCCAGCAGCTTGACAGGGGTGGAGCAGTACTTC.

This clone was seen once. The gene calls are TRBV11-3 and TRBJ2-5, with 11 bases that match TRBD1. This CDR3 is built from 19 residues. V lost 1 base and J lost 5; bases outside the gene matches: 15. In germline, CDR1 is SGHNT, CDR2 YENEEA. The CDR3 bases are TGTGCCAGCAGCTTAGGGTGGACAGGGGGCGCTTGGTGGGGGGAGACCCAGTACTTC. It specifies CASSLGWTGGAWWGETQYF.

The chain uses TRBV7-2 and TRBJ2-3; 7 positions agree with TRBD2. After removal of 2 bases from V and 2 bases from J, the junction contained 7 bases not matched to a gene. The CDR3 extends over 16 amino acids. Germline V gene lookup returns CDR1 SGHTA and CDR2 FQGNSA. CDR3 nucleotides: TGTGCCAGCAGCTTAAGCGCGGGAGCACCCACAGATACGCAGTATTTT. Translating gives CASSLSAGAPTDTQYF.

For this clone: The sample contains more than one DNA sequence encoding this CDR3. This sequence joins TRBV6-5 and TRBJ1-2; 9 bases are a match to TRBD1. CDR1 MNHEY and CDR2 SVGAGI come from the germline V gene. Germline trimming cut 5 bases from V and 5 bases from J; bases unmatched to any gene: 3. This CDR3 comprises 13 residues. CDR3 region: CASSTDRGYGYTF. The CDR3 nucleotides are TGTGCCAGCAGTACGGACAGGGGATATGGCTACACCTTC.

The CDR3 is CASSPRSASGKETQYF. As DNA, the CDR3 is TGTGCCAGCAGTCCCCGGTCGGCTAGCGGGAAGGAGACCCAGTACTTC. The V call is TRBV27, the J call TRBJ2-5; TRBD2 aligns across 9 bases. The CDR3 loop spans 16 amino acids. Germline CDR1 reads MNHEY; CDR2 reads SMNVEV (reference sequence). With V trimmed by 5 bases and J by 5 bases, 12 bases remained unmatched.

This chain connects TRBV12-2 to TRBJ1-1; the listed D gene, TRBD1, was not tested against the DNA. TRBV12-2 represents a pseudogene. The CDR3 length is 17 residues. CDR3 sequence: CASRLGGVSRTDTEAFF. The CDR3 coding sequence is TGTGCAAGTCGCCTAGGAGGGGTATCCCGGACAGACACTGAAGCTTTCTTT.

The rearrangement links TRBV30 to TRBJ2-1; D possibly corresponds to TRBD2 (6 bases). Trimming pared 4 bases from V and 4 bases from J, leaving 11 bases between. Germline-derived CDR1 and CDR2 are GTSNPN and SVGIG (reference sequence). CDR3 length: 13 amino acids. Here the CDR3 reads CAWKPREYNEQFF. The CDR3 DNA is TGTGCCTGGAAACCACGGGAGTACAATGAGCAGTTCTTC.

This clone has just a few counts. The chain joins TRBV11-3 to TRBJ2-1, with D perhaps TRBD2 (6 bases). This CDR3 has 15 amino acids. Trimming took 5 bases from V and 4 from J, leaving 15 bases between them. Germline-derived CDR1 and CDR2 are SGHNT and YENEEA. The CDR3 DNA reads TGTGCCAGCAGCCTCCGGGGGTACCTATACAATGAGCAGTTCTTC. It codes for CASSLRGYLYNEQFF. The full variable domain, in which reference TRBV11-3 and TRBJ2-1 provide the parts outside the CDR3, is EAGVVQSPRYKIIEKKQPVAFWCNPISGHNTLYWYLQNLGQGPELLIRYENEEAVDDSQLPKDRFSAERLKGVDSTLKIQPAELGDSAVYLCASSLRGYLYNEQFFGPGTRLTVL.

The chain recombines TRBV7-2 with TRBJ1-3; TRBD1 matches 9 bases. The CDR3 contains 15 residues. V shed 5 bases and J 0 bases; nucleotides not matched to a gene: 2. Germline CDR1 and CDR2: SGHTA and FQGNSA. CDR3 nucleotides: TGTGCCAGCAGCCCGGACAGGGGCTCTGGAAACACCATATATTTT. Amino acid sequence: CASSPDRGSGNTIYF.

Only one count was recorded for this clone. The chain couples TRBV11-3 to TRBJ1-3, with D perhaps TRBD1 (5 bases). Trimming shortened V by 5 bases and J by 6 bases, and 14 bases separated the two germline ends. Germline CDR1 is SGHNT and CDR2 is YENEEA. The CDR3 totals 14 residues. The CDR3 region has the DNA TGTGCCAGCAGCGAACAGGATATGACAAACACCATATATTTT. Amino acids: CASSEQDMTNTIYF.

The V gene is TRBV6-5, the J gene TRBJ2-1; 12 nucleotides line up with TRBD2. Germline V CDR1 and CDR2: MNHEY, SVGAGI. The ends lost 5 bases at V and 5 bases at J; junction bases unmatched: 4. The CDR3 is 15 residues long. CDR3 DNA sequence: TGTGCCAGCAGTAAGACTAGCGGGGGCCACAATGAGCAGTTCTTC. Protein: CASSKTSGGHNEQFF.

In nucleotides, the CDR3 is TGTGCCAGCAGCCCAAACAGGGATCAAGAGACCCAGTACTTC. As protein: CASSPNRDQETQYF. This sequence joins TRBV7-6 and TRBJ2-5; TRBD1 might be the D (6 bases). CDR3 length equals 14 residues. The germline V gene encodes CDR1 SGHVS and CDR2 FNYEAQ. V was trimmed by 5 bases and J by 2 bases, leaving 12 bases between them.

The rearrangement joins TRBV5-1 to TRBJ1-1; D possibly corresponds to TRBD1 (5 bases). The CDR3 runs to 17 residues. Germline V lookup: CDR1 SGHRS, CDR2 YFSETQ. Trimming took 4 bases from V and 0 from J, leaving 19 bases between them. As DNA, the CDR3 is TGCGCCAGCAGCCGCCGTGCCCGACAGACCATGAACACTGAAGCTTTCTTT. Translation gives CASSRRARQTMNTEAFF.

The chain recombines TRBV6-6 with TRBJ2-5, with 9 bases lining up with TRBD2. Germline V gene lookup returns CDR1 MNHNY and CDR2 SVGAGI (reference sequence). Trimming took 1 base from V and 5 from J; bases not matched to a gene: 5. This CDR3 spans 15 amino acids. CDR3 in amino acids: CASSYYGGRAETQYF. The CDR3 DNA reads as TGTGCCAGCAGTTACTATGGCGGGAGGGCTGAGACCCAGTACTTC.

The chain combines TRBV2 with TRBJ1-1; D is unresolved. In germline, CDR1 is SNHLY, CDR2 FYNNEI. This CDR3 comprises 13 residues. Trimming left V 10 bases short and J 0 bases short, with 12 bases between. The CDR3 sequence is CAITSGMNTEAFF. The CDR3, as DNA: TGTGCCATTACCAGCGGGATGAACACTGAAGCTTTCTTT.